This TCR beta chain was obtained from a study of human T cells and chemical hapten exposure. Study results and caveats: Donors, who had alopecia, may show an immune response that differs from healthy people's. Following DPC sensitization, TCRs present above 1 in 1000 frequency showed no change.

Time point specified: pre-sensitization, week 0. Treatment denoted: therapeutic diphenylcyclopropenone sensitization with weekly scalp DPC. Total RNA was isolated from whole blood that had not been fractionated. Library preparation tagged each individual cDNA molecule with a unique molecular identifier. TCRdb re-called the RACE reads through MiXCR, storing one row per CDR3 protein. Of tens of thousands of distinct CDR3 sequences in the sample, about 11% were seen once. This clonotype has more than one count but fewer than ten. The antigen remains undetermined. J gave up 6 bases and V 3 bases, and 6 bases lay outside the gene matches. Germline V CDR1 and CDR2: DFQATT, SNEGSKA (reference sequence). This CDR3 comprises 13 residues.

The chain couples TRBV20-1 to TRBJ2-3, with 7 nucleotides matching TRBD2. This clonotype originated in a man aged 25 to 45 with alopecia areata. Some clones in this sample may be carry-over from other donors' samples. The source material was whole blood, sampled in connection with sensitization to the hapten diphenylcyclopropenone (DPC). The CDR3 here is CSARAGVLDTQYF. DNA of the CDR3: TGCAGTGCTAGGGCGGGGGTCTTGGATACGCAGTATTTT.